This T cell receptor (beta chain) was documented in a study of OX40 agonist ivuxolimab in advanced cancers. With respect to the entire study: Ivuxolimab, which targeted the costimulatory receptor OX40 (CD134), was an agonistic, fully human IgG2 monoclonal antibody. Intravenous ivuxolimab was administered to patients every 2 weeks at six dose levels: 0.01, 0.1, 0.3, 1.5, 3 and 10 mg/kg. Of the 50 or so patients in dose escalation, about 19 had hepatocellular carcinoma, roughly 15 had melanoma, 9 had renal cell carcinoma and 9 had head and neck cancer. A male proportion of approximately 83% and a mean age of approximately 60 years, ranging from about 20 to 79, were recorded for the dose-escalation cohort. Patients were allowed to have had prior anti-PD-1, anti-PD-L1 or anti-CTLA-4 therapy, and more than 30% of the dose-escalation patients had previously received checkpoint inhibitors. Three dose-escalation patients achieved partial responses, one with hepatocellular carcinoma and two with cutaneous melanoma. Peripheral TCRbeta sequencing aimed to test whether ivuxolimab altered TCR sequence diversity and caused clonal T-cell expansion. The paper covers the monotherapy dose-escalation part of the phase I ivuxolimab trial, which included N = 52 patients. Overall results and qualifications from the work: Partial responders in the 0.1-3.0 mg/kg groups had among the lowest normalized peripheral clonal expansion, especially among CD8+ T cells. Which antigens the clonally expanded peripheral T cells were specific for was not determined. Low levels of normalized T-cell clonal expansion were also seen in some patients who did not respond. At doses of 0.1 to 3.0 mg/kg, clonal expansion of both CD4+ and CD8+ T cells in blood was seen between baseline and week 6. After ivuxolimab, expanded clones were on average more numerous among CD8+ T cells than among CD4+ T cells.

For sequencing of the TCRbeta CDR3 region, genomic DNA was extracted from the sorted cells. TCRbeta CDR3 regions were sequenced using the immunoSEQ Assay. TCRdb took over this immuneACCESS table, retaining in-frame rearrangements with V and J assigned. Such tables are incomplete; in checked studies, under half of the missing clones stem from an unresolved V gene, and the remainder is unexplained. This sample gives some 72,000 clones in total; around nine tenths of them show up just once. Together, the top ten hold 2.8% of the sample. Patients with autoimmune disease history or receiving systemic immunosuppression were excluded from the trial. Peripheral blood for TCR sequencing was collected from all dose cohorts at baseline, on cycle 4 day 1, and on cycle 7 day 1. Samples were obtained from an open-label, multicenter, first-in-human phase I dose-escalation trial of ivuxolimab. Adults with locally advanced or metastatic head and neck squamous cell, hepatocellular, melanoma or renal cell carcinoma were enrolled in the trial. Before TCR sequencing, CD4+ T cells and CD8+ T cells from peripheral blood were sorted into separate populations.

Inclusive of the bounding cysteine and phenylalanine, the CDR3 is 14 residues long. Only the CDR3 region is kept as DNA, spanning 42 bases read in frame from base 1. V is pared back by 3 bases and J by 5 bases, with 12 bases lying between the germline termini. From the germline V gene, CDR1 is SGHTA and CDR2 is FQGNSA. About this clone: It lacks a known antigen. No base quality values were provided; no much bigger clone lies one nucleotide off.

This sample comprised CD4+ or CD8+ T cells sorted from blood, obtained in a trial of the OX40 agonist ivuxolimab. This receptor chain uses TRBV7-2 and TRBJ2-3; TRBD1 might be the D gene, on 6 matching bases. The source of this sequence is an adult with an advanced solid tumor such as melanoma, head and neck, liver or kidney cancer. CDR3 protein: CASSLPSQGDTQYF. The DNA sequence is TGTGCCAGCAGCTTGCCCTCACAGGGAGATACGCAGTATTTT.